The 5 T cell receptor beta chains given below trace back to one sample, sequenced in a study of OX40 agonist ivuxolimab in advanced cancers. Clones were read by immunoSEQ multiplex PCR, and TCRdb kept only the in-frame ones, dropping some. The repertoire consists of some 90,000 clones, with 80% to 95% occurring once and the leading ten covering around 3.4%. Sample: CD4+ or CD8+ T cells sorted from blood, taken in a trial of the OX40 agonist ivuxolimab. All receptors come from an adult with an advanced solid tumor such as melanoma, head and neck, liver or kidney cancer.

V is TRBV19 and J is TRBJ2-7, with 7 positions matching TRBD2. The CDR3 extends over 11 amino acids. With 10 bases clipped from V and 5 bases from J, the junction kept 5 bases outside the gene matches. Germline V lookup: CDR1 LNHDA, CDR2 SQIVND (reference sequence). CDR3 loop: CATLGGDEQYF. The CDR3 DNA reads TGTGCCACCCTTGGGGGGGACGAGCAGTACTTC.

The rearrangement uses TRBV27 and TRBJ2-1, with D perhaps assigned TRBD1 or TRBD2 (5 bases each). CDR1 is MNHEY and CDR2 is SMNVEV in the germline V gene (reference sequence). The CDR3 runs to 17 residues. The V end lost 5 bases, the J end lost 4 bases, and 21 bases lay between the germline ends. DNA for the CDR3: TGTGCCAGCAGTCTACGGGGACCTCGATCGACATACAATGAGCAGTTCTTC. Its protein is CASSLRGPRSTYNEQFF.

The chain has TRBV5-6 and TRBJ2-3; 12 bases fit TRBD2. After removal of 7 bases from V and 2 bases from J, the junction contained 5 bases not matched to a gene. This CDR3 spans 15 amino acids. Germline CDR1 and CDR2: SGHDT and YYEEEE. The CDR3 coding sequence is TGTGCCAGCTACGGACTAGCGGGGAACACAGATACGCAGTATTTT. Amino acids: CASYGLAGNTDTQYF. Full variable domain (missing parts from reference TRBV5-6 and TRBJ2-3): DAGVTQSPTHLIKTRGQQVTLRCSPKSGHDTVSWYQQALGQGPQFIFQYYEEEERQRGNFPDRFSGHQFPNYSSELNVNALLLGDSALYLCASYGLAGNTDTQYFGPGTRLTVL.

V is TRBV9 and J is TRBJ2-3, with D unclear. Germline CDR1 reads SGDLS; CDR2 reads YYNGEE. CDR3 length equals 12 residues. Trimming cost V 4 bases and J 4 bases, with 7 bases left between them. DNA for the CDR3: TGTGCCAGCAGCCCGACATCAGATACGCAGTATTTT. Translating it yields CASSPTSDTQYF. Drawing the rest from reference TRBV9 and TRBJ2-3, the complete variable domain is DSGVTQTPKHLITATGQRVTLRCSPRSGDLSVYWYQQSLDQGLQFLIQYYNGEERAKGNILERFSAQQFPDLHSELNLSSLELGDSALYFCASSPTSDTQYFGPGTRLTVL.

The J gene is TRBJ2-7, the V gene TRBV4-1; 7 nucleotides line up with TRBD2. The trim removed 3 bases at V and 3 bases at J, leaving 8 bases unmatched. Germline V CDR1 and CDR2: MGHRA, YSYEKL. There are 15 residues in the CDR3. The CDR3 bases are TGCGCCAGCAGCCATAGTCCTAGCGGACTCTACGAGCAGTACTTC. The encoded protein is CASSHSPSGLYEQYF.